The rows below give T cell receptor beta chains drawn from one sample of a study of cytomegalovirus exposure and HLA in healthy donors. Assay: immunoSEQ multiplex PCR; the TCRdb copy retains only in-frame clones and omits some. The repertoire holds approximately 90,000 clones, with 60% to 80% as singletons. Sequencing input: PBMCs. The origin of the receptors is a woman aged 25-40 years in good health and CMV-seronegative. Each CDR3 is given with its conserved first and last residue. A D gene is named only where the DNA matches it firmly. The size entry is marked missing in some rows and otherwise reads once, few, many or a size class.

CDR3nt: TGTGCCAGCAGCGCCTCGGGACAGCTCCCTCCAAGCACCCAGTACTTC
CDR3aa: CASSASGQLPPSTQYF
v_gene: TRBV9
d_gene: TRBD1
abundance: -
len: 16
j_gene: TRBJ2-5

CDR3nt: TGTGCCATCGGAGGGACAGTGTACAATGAGCAGTTCTTC
CDR3aa: CAIGGTVYNEQFF
v_gene: TRBV10-3
d_gene: -
abundance: -
len: 13
j_gene: TRBJ2-1

CDR3nt: TGCGCCAGCAGCCAAGAGACCGGACAGGGCTCCTACAATGAGCAGTTCTTC
CDR3aa: CASSQETGQGSYNEQFF
v_gene: TRBV4-3
d_gene: TRBD1
abundance: once
len: 17
j_gene: TRBJ2-1

CDR3nt: TGTTCCAGCAGCCCCCGGACTATGAACACCGGGGAGCTGTTTTTT
CDR3aa: CSSSPRTMNTGELFF
v_gene: TRBV7-9
d_gene: -
abundance: -
len: 15
j_gene: TRBJ2-2

CDR3nt: TGTGCCATCACCCCCAGGGGCGGGGGCAAAAACATTCAGTACTTC
CDR3aa: CAITPRGGGKNIQYF
v_gene: TRBV10-3
d_gene: -
abundance: -
len: 15
j_gene: TRBJ2-4

CDR3nt: TGTGCCAGCAGCCCCCCAGGCCAGCTCGATACTGAAGCTTTCTTT
CDR3aa: CASSPPGQLDTEAFF
v_gene: TRBV7-9
d_gene: -
abundance: -
len: 15
j_gene: TRBJ1-1

CDR3nt: TGTGCCAGCAGTAGGGACAGGGGGCGCGATGAAGCTTTCTTT
CDR3aa: CASSRDRGRDEAFF
v_gene: TRBV6-5
d_gene: TRBD1
abundance: -
len: 14
j_gene: TRBJ1-1

CDR3nt: TGTGCCAGCAGCCAGAACAGGGTTGGTGGCTACACCTTC
CDR3aa: CASSQNRVGGYTF
v_gene: TRBV14
d_gene: -
abundance: -
len: 13
j_gene: TRBJ1-2

CDR3nt: TGTGCCAGCAGCTTTGAGGGAGGGCCCAGGGAGCAGTTCTTC
CDR3aa: CASSFEGGPREQFF
v_gene: TRBV7-9
d_gene: TRBD2
abundance: -
len: 14
j_gene: TRBJ2-1

CDR3nt: TGTGCCAGCAGTTACTCGACGGGGGGGGGCACCGGGGAGCTGTTTTTT
CDR3aa: CASSYSTGGGTGELFF
v_gene: TRBV6-6
d_gene: TRBD2
abundance: -
len: 16
j_gene: TRBJ2-2

CDR3nt: TGTGCCAGCAGCTCCTGGGTCGGGGGCACAGATACGCAGTATTTT
CDR3aa: CASSSWVGGTDTQYF
v_gene: TRBV5-4
d_gene: -
abundance: -
len: 15
j_gene: TRBJ2-3

CDR3nt: TGTGCCAGCAGCTGGGACAGGGGGCCCCCTCCTAACTATGGCTACACCTTC
CDR3aa: CASSWDRGPPPNYGYTF
v_gene: TRBV7-2
d_gene: TRBD1
abundance: -
len: 17
j_gene: TRBJ1-2

CDR3nt: TGTGCCAGCTCACCACCGTTCGGGGAGCAGGAGACCCAGTACTTC
CDR3aa: CASSPPFGEQETQYF
v_gene: TRBV18
d_gene: -
abundance: -
len: 15
j_gene: TRBJ2-5

CDR3nt: TGCAGTGCTAGAAGGGGCGAGCAGTACTTC
CDR3aa: CSARRGEQYF
v_gene: TRBV20-1
d_gene: -
abundance: -
len: 10
j_gene: TRBJ2-7

CDR3nt: TGTGCCAGCAGCCAAGAAGTTAGGTATCGGAGGTCTGGAAACACCATATATTTT
CDR3aa: CASSQEVRYRRSGNTIYF
v_gene: TRBV4-2
d_gene: -
abundance: -
len: 18
j_gene: TRBJ1-3

CDR3nt: TGTGCCAGCAGACCCACAGGGGGGTCGGGTTCACCCCTCCACTTT
CDR3aa: CASRPTGGSGSPLHF
v_gene: TRBV28
d_gene: TRBD1
abundance: -
len: 15
j_gene: TRBJ1-6